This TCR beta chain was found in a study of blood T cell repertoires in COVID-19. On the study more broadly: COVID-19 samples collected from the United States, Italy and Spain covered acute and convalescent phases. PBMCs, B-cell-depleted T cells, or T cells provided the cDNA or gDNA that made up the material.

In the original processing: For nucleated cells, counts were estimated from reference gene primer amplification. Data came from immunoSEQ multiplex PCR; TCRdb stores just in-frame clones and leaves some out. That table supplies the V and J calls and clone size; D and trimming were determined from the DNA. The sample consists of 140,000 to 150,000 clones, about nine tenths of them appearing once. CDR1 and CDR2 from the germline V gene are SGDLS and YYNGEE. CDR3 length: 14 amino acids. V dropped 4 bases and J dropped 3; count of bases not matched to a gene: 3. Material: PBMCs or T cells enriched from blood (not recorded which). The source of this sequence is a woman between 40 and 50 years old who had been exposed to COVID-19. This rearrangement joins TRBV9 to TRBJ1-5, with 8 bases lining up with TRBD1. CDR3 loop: CASSKTGVNQPQHF. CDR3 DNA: TGTGCCAGCAGCAAGACAGGGGTCAATCAGCCCCAGCATTTT.